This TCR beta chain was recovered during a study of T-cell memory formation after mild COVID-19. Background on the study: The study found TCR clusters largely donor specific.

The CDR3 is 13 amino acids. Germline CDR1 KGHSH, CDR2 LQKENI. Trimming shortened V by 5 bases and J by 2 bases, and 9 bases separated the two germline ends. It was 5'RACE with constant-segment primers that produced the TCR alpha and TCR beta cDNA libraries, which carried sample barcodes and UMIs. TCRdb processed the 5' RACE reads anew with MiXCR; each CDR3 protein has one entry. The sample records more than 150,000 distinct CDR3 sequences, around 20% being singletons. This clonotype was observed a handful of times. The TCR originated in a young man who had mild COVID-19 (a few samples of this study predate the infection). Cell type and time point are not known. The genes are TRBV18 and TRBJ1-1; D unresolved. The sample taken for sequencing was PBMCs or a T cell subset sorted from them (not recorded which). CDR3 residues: CASSIQVNTEAFF. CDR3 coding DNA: TGTGCCAGCTCAATACAAGTAAACACTGAAGCTTTCTTT.